Below, 4 T cell receptor beta chains from the same sample are listed, as sequenced in a study of spatial heterogeneity in lung cancer. The time point is: sample taken at primary tumor resection. TCRdb passed the 5' RACE reads through MiXCR, listing each CDR3 protein once. The table includes approximately 40,000 distinct CDR3 sequences, roughly 15% detected once. The specimen comprised PBMCs, sampled at surgery. Source of these receptors: a male donor with early-stage non-small cell lung cancer.

This clonotype was detected a few times. The V call is TRBV15, the J call TRBJ2-5, with unresolved D. V lost 1 base and J 1 base, leaving 7 bases between the germline ends. The length of the CDR3 is 14 residues. Looked up from germline, CDR1 is LNHNV and CDR2 is YYDKDF (reference sequence). Here the CDR3 DNA reads TGTGCCACCAGCAGAGTAGGGATCCAAGAGACCCAGTACTTC. Protein product: CATSRVGIQETQYF.

This clonotype was picked up a small number of times. The V call is TRBV18, the J call TRBJ1-5, with 8 bases matching TRBD1. Germline V gene lookup returns CDR1 KGHSH and CDR2 LQKENI. The ends lost 5 bases at V and 5 bases at J; junction bases unmatched: 5. This CDR3 spans 14 amino acids. The CDR3 here is CASSSTTGDQPQHF. For the CDR3, the DNA is TGTGCCAGCTCATCTACGACAGGGGATCAGCCCCAGCATTTT. The full variable domain, with the rest looked up from reference TRBV18 and TRBJ1-5, is NAGVMQNPRHLVRRRGQEARLRCSPMKGHSHVYWYRQLPEEGLKFMVYLQKENIIDESGMPKERFSAEFPKEGPSILRIQQVVRGDSAAYFCASSSTTGDQPQHFGDGTRLSIL.

This clonotype was counted ten times or more. V is TRBV20-1 and J is TRBJ1-1; TRBD1 matches 10 bases. V lost 6 bases and J lost 7; bases outside the gene matches: 5. This CDR3 contains 12 residues. From germline, CDR1 is DFQATT and CDR2 SNEGSKA (reference sequence). The CDR3 nucleotides read TGCAGTGCCCCGGGACAGGGGAATGAAGCTTTCTTT. This encodes CSAPGQGNEAFF.

The chain carries TRBV29-1 and TRBJ1-1; TRBD1 aligns across 8 bases. Trimming cost V 2 bases and J 5 bases; bases outside gene matches: 7. The CDR3 contains 14 residues. Germline V gives CDR1 SQVTM, CDR2 ANQGSEA. CDR3 coding DNA: TGCAGCGTTGAATTGGGGACAGGATGGACTGAAGCTTTCTTT. Its protein product is CSVELGTGWTEAFF.